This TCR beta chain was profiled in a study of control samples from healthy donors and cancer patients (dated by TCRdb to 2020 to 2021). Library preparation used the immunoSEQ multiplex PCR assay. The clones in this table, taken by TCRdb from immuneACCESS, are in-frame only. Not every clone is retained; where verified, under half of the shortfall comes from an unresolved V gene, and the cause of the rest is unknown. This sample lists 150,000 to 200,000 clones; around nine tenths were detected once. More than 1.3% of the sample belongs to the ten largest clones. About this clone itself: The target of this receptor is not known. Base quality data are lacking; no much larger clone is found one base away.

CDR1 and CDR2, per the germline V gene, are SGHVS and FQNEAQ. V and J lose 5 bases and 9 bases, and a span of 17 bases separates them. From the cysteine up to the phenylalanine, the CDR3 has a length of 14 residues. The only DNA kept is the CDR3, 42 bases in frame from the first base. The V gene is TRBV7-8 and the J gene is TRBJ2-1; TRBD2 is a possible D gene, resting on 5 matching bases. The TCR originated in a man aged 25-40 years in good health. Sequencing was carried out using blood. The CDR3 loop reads CASSLYSTMLEQFF. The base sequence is TGTGCCAGCAGCCTATACTCGACTATGCTTGAGCAGTTCTTC.